The clone carrying this T cell receptor beta chain has a handful of counts. CDR1 is MDHEN and CDR2 is SYDVKM in the germline V gene. The V end lost 5 bases, the J end lost 9 bases, and 11 bases lay between the germline ends. This CDR3 comprises 11 residues. TCRdb keeps only in-frame clones here, not all; method: immunoSEQ multiplex PCR. The data show fewer than 400,000 clones, 85% seen once. The data belong to a study of blood T cell repertoires in COVID-19. Study-level background: From T cells, B-cell-depleted T cells, or PBMCs came the material, which was cDNA or gDNA.

Participants were aged about 18 to 100 years from more than 20 US areas. Sequencing was done on a sample of PBMCs or T cells enriched from blood (not recorded which). The source is a young woman who had been exposed to COVID-19. The chain has TRBV28 and TRBJ2-7; tentative D call: TRBD1 (6 bases). The CDR3 sequence: CASSRRGGQYF. The DNA of the CDR3 is TGTGCCAGCAGTCGCAGGGGCGGGCAGTACTTC.